This is a list of T cell receptor beta chains from one sample in a study of T cell responses to AZD1222 COVID-19 vaccine. The repertoire was sequenced with immunoSEQ multiplex PCR; TCRdb's copy has only in-frame clones and lacks some. The sample yields around 200,000 clones, approximately 94% seen once. The source material was peripheral blood, sampled 28 days after the second AZD1222 dose. The receptors originated from an adult who received the AZD1222 COVID-19 vaccine. CDR3s include the opening cysteine and the closing phenylalanine or tryptophan. Each record gives: clone size, D gene, J gene, CDR3 length, V gene, CDR3 protein, CDR3 DNA. A D gene is named only where the DNA matches it firmly. Some rows mark clone size as missing; the rest say once, few, many or name a class of expanded clone.

size: .; D: .; J: TRBJ2-1; length: 15; V: TRBV3-1/TRBV3-2; CDR3: CASSFFSGRYNEQFF; DNA: TGTGCCAGCAGCTTCTTTAGCGGACGCTACAATGAGCAGTTCTTC
size: .; D: .; J: TRBJ1-5; length: 13; V: TRBV10-3; CDR3: CAISAGDNQPQHF; DNA: TGTGCCATCAGTGCGGGAGACAATCAGCCCCAGCATTTT
size: .; D: TRBD1; J: TRBJ1-6; length: 15; V: TRBV5-8; CDR3: CASSFKRTGNSPLHF; DNA: TGTGCCAGCAGCTTCAAGAGGACAGGGAATTCACCCCTCCACTTT
size: few; D: .; J: TRBJ1-2; length: 16; V: TRBV6-2/TRBV6-3; CDR3: CASSYPGRRSNYGYTF; DNA: TGTGCCAGCAGTTACCCCGGACGGCGCTCTAACTATGGCTACACCTTC
size: once; D: .; J: TRBJ2-3; length: 16; V: TRBV11-2; CDR3: CASSFSFSGGTDTQYF; DNA: TGTGCCAGCAGCTTCTCTTTTAGCGGAGGTACAGATACGCAGTATTTT
size: .; D: .; J: TRBJ2-1; length: 15; V: TRBV11-3; CDR3: CASSFSLLGSNEQFF; DNA: TGTGCCAGCAGCTTCTCCCTCCTCGGGAGCAATGAGCAGTTCTTC
size: .; D: TRBD1; J: TRBJ1-5; length: 13; V: TRBV19; CDR3: CASSIGQGRPQHF; DNA: TGTGCCAGTAGTATAGGACAGGGCCGGCCCCAGCATTTT
size: .; D: TRBD2; J: TRBJ2-1; length: 10; V: TRBV29-1; CDR3: CSVRGDEQFF; DNA: TGCAGCGTGCGGGGGGATGAGCAGTTCTTC
size: .; D: .; J: TRBJ1-2; length: 15; V: TRBV4-1; CDR3: CASSQVSGGNYGYTF; DNA: TGCGCCAGCAGCCAAGTGTCGGGAGGAAACTATGGCTACACCTTC
size: once; D: .; J: TRBJ2-3; length: 15; V: TRBV3-1/TRBV3-2; CDR3: CASSSREDSTDTQYF; DNA: TGTGCCAGCAGTTCCAGGGAAGATAGCACAGATACGCAGTATTTT
size: .; D: .; J: TRBJ2-2; length: 14; V: TRBV5-1; CDR3: CASRRQADTGELFF; DNA: TGCGCCAGCAGACGACAGGCCGACACCGGGGAGCTGTTTTTT